A selection of T cell receptor beta chains follows, all from one sample in a study of T cell changes during pregnancy in multiple sclerosis. Libraries were prepared by immunoSEQ multiplex PCR; TCRdb keeps only in-frame clonotypes and omits some of them. Of 30,000 to 40,000 clones detected, over 90% appear once; the ten largest clones hold 0.39%. Sequencing was performed on CD4+ T cells from peripheral blood mononuclear cells, taken in the second trimester of pregnancy. The receptors stem from a female donor with multiple sclerosis, enrolled in a pregnancy study. The CDR3 runs from the conserved cysteine through the conserved F or W. D genes are given only for firm matches. The listing skips clone size in some rows; elsewhere it reads once, few, many or a size class.

clone_size	v_call	j_call	d_call	cdr3_aa	cdr3_nt
NA	TRBV4-1	TRBJ2-5	TRBD2	CASSQRLAGISQETQYF	TGCGCCAGCAGCCAACGACTAGCGGGAATCAGCCAAGAGACCCAGTACTTC
NA	TRBV11-2	TRBJ2-7	TRBD2	CASSLNSGRANEQYF	TGTGCCAGCAGCTTAAATAGCGGGAGGGCCAACGAGCAGTACTTC
NA	TRBV5-1	TRBJ2-3	TRBD2	CASSFSGGSTDTQYF	TGCGCCAGCAGCTTTAGCGGGGGAAGCACAGATACGCAGTATTTT
NA	TRBV28	TRBJ1-2	NA	CASSLGQFYGYTF	TGTGCCAGCAGTTTGGGGCAGTTCTATGGCTACACCTTC
NA	TRBV19	TRBJ1-1	TRBD1	CASNRRDRASNTEAFF	TGTGCCAGTAATAGGAGGGACAGGGCATCGAACACTGAAGCTTTCTTT
NA	TRBV11-2	TRBJ2-1	TRBD2	CASSPTGLAGNNEQFF	TGTGCCAGCAGCCCTACTGGACTAGCGGGGAACAATGAGCAGTTCTTC
NA	TRBV9	TRBJ2-2	NA	CASSVSSRDTGELFF	TGTGCCAGCAGCGTATCTAGTCGCGACACCGGGGAGCTGTTTTTT
NA	TRBV5-1	TRBJ1-4	TRBD1	CASSGQGFTNEKLFF	TGCGCCAGCAGCGGACAGGGGTTCACTAATGAAAAACTGTTTTTT
NA	TRBV5-5	TRBJ2-5	TRBD1	CASSLAGTGARETQYF	TGTGCCAGCAGCTTGGCGGGGACAGGGGCCCGTGAGACCCAGTACTTC
NA	TRBV21-1	TRBJ2-7	NA	CASSKDGATGFEQYF	TGTGCCAGCAGCAAAGACGGGGCCACAGGGTTCGAGCAGTACTTC
once	TRBV30	TRBJ2-7	TRBD1	CACPGQTTYEQYF	TGTGCCTGCCCGGGACAGACGACCTACGAGCAGTACTTC
once	TRBV14	TRBJ2-5	NA	CASSSAGIETQYF	TGTGCCAGCAGCTCGGCAGGGATTGAGACCCAGTACTTC
NA	TRBV6-5	TRBJ2-2	TRBD2	CASSPGLAGTGELFF	TGTGCCAGCAGTCCGGGACTAGCGGGGACCGGGGAGCTGTTTTTT
NA	TRBV14	TRBJ2-5	NA	CASSPPTEQETQYF	TGTGCCAGCAGCCCTCCCACGGAGCAAGAGACCCAGTACTTC
NA	TRBV29-1	TRBJ2-2	TRBD1	CSAKAAGGWTGELFF	TGCAGCGCTAAAGCGGCAGGGGGCTGGACCGGGGAGCTGTTTTTT
NA	TRBV30	TRBJ1-4	NA	CAWSVENLPNEKLFF	TGTGCCTGGAGTGTAGAGAATCTACCTAATGAAAAACTGTTTTTT
NA	TRBV5-1	TRBJ2-1	TRBD1	CASSFRTGYNEQFF	TGCGCCAGCAGCTTCCGGACAGGCTACAATGAGCAGTTCTTC
NA	TRBV11-3	TRBJ2-1	NA	CASSLAGNSYNEQFF	TGTGCCAGCAGCTTGGCAGGAAACTCCTACAATGAGCAGTTCTTC
NA	TRBV7-2	TRBJ2-5	TRBD2	CASSWAGDQETQYF	TGTGCCAGCAGCTGGGCGGGGGACCAAGAGACCCAGTACTTC
NA	TRBV7-9	TRBJ2-5	NA	CASSLKRGQETQYF	TGTGCCAGCAGCTTAAAAAGGGGTCAAGAGACCCAGTACTTC
NA	TRBV5-1	TRBJ2-3	NA	CASSLDWRTDTQYF	TGCGCCAGCAGCCTGGACTGGAGAACAGATACGCAGTATTTT
NA	TRBV29-1	TRBJ1-2	TRBD1	CSVDPQGRGDGYTF	TGCAGCGTTGACCCACAGGGGCGTGGGGATGGCTACACCTTC
NA	TRBV7-3	TRBJ2-6	NA	CASSLGQPGANVLTF	TGTGCCAGCAGCTTAGGGCAACCCGGGGCCAACGTCCTGACTTTC
NA	TRBV4-1	TRBJ1-5	NA	CASSQDYRVANDQPQHF	TGCGCCAGCAGCCAAGATTACAGGGTTGCTAATGATCAGCCCCAGCATTTT
once	TRBV28	TRBJ2-3	NA	CASSGAGTRAGTQYF	TGTGCCAGCAGTGGGGCGGGGACGAGAGCTGGTACGCAGTATTTT
NA	TRBV19	TRBJ1-1	NA	CASSWLVGQRTEAFF	TGTGCCAGTAGCTGGCTGGTGGGGCAGCGCACTGAAGCTTTCTTT
few	TRBV11-2	TRBJ1-1	NA	CASSLTGAEAFF	TGTGCCAGCAGCTTAACCGGGGCTGAAGCTTTCTTT
once	TRBV28	TRBJ1-1	TRBD1	CASSLGGQMNTEAFF	TGTGCCAGCAGTTTAGGGGGACAGATGAACACTGAAGCTTTCTTT
NA	TRBV27	TRBJ1-3	NA	CASSLSWRAGNTIYF	TGTGCCAGCAGTTTATCGTGGAGGGCTGGAAACACCATATATTTT
NA	TRBV11-2	TRBJ2-7	NA	CASSFEVSYEQYF	TGTGCCAGCAGCTTCGAGGTCTCCTACGAGCAGTACTTC
once	TRBV15	TRBJ2-7	TRBD2	CATSRDQLAGVKGEQYF	TGTGCCACCAGCAGAGACCAACTAGCGGGAGTGAAAGGCGAGCAGTACTTC
NA	TRBV2	TRBJ2-5	NA	CASSPGLKETQYF	TGTGCCAGCAGCCCGGGACTTAAAGAGACCCAGTACTTC
NA	TRBV4-1	TRBJ1-1	TRBD1	CASSYRQGDEAFF	TGCGCCAGCAGCTACCGACAGGGAGATGAAGCTTTCTTT
NA	TRBV19	TRBJ1-1	NA	CASSITGTTEAFF	TGTGCCAGCTCAATCACAGGAACCACTGAAGCTTTCTTT
NA	TRBV30	TRBJ2-7	TRBD1	CAWSVQGVGEQYF	TGTGCCTGGAGTGTACAGGGGGTAGGCGAGCAGTACTTC
NA	TRBV6-1	TRBJ1-1	TRBD1	CASSEALLGQANTEAFF	TGTGCCAGCAGTGAAGCGCTTCTTGGACAGGCAAACACTGAAGCTTTCTTT
NA	TRBV28	TRBJ2-5	TRBD2	CASCGKREGVETQYF	TGTGCCAGCTGCGGGAAGCGGGAGGGCGTGGAGACCCAGTACTTC
once	TRBV4-3	TRBJ2-2	TRBD1	CASSQDPLPGTGATGELFF	TGCGCCAGCAGCCAAGATCCATTACCGGGGACAGGGGCCACCGGGGAGCTGTTTTTT
NA	TRBV6-1	TRBJ1-1	NA	CASSELEGTEAFF	TGTGCCAGCAGTGAACTGGAGGGGACTGAAGCTTTCTTT
NA	TRBV7-2	TRBJ1-5	NA	CASSWQPGTGEPQHF	TGTGCCAGCAGCTGGCAGCCCGGGACGGGAGAGCCCCAGCATTTT
NA	TRBV9	TRBJ2-1	TRBD2	CASSSGGAYNEQFF	TGTGCCAGCAGCTCCGGGGGGGCCTACAATGAGCAGTTCTTC
once	TRBV9	TRBJ1-2	TRBD1	CASSVEPPGQGDGYTF	TGTGCCAGCAGCGTAGAACCCCCGGGGCAGGGGGATGGCTACACCTTC
NA	TRBV18	TRBJ2-1	TRBD2	CASSPGGRAGSSYNEQFF	TGTGCCAGCTCACCGGGCGGGAGGGCCGGGAGCTCCTACAATGAGCAGTTCTTC
NA	TRBV4-3	TRBJ2-7	NA	CASSQATGLYEQYF	TGCGCCAGCAGCCAGGCAACAGGGCTCTACGAGCAGTACTTC
NA	TRBV7-3	TRBJ2-3	NA	CASSPGGPHTDTQYF	TGTGCCAGCAGCCCCGGCGGGCCCCACACAGATACGCAGTATTTT
NA	TRBV7-6	TRBJ2-5	NA	CASSYEDSGGAQYF	TGTGCCAGCAGCTATGAGGATAGTGGAGGGGCCCAGTACTTC
NA	TRBV19	TRBJ1-2	TRBD1	CASNPTGGLNYGYTF	TGTGCCAGTAACCCGACAGGGGGCCTTAACTATGGCTACACCTTC
NA	TRBV6-6	TRBJ2-3	NA	CASRPGDWERDTQYF	TGTGCCAGCAGGCCGGGGGACTGGGAGCGGGATACGCAGTATTTT
NA	TRBV5-1	TRBJ2-7	TRBD1	CASSLGRQGTYEQYF	TGCGCCAGCAGCTTGGGTCGACAGGGCACCTACGAGCAGTACTTC
once	TRBV15	TRBJ1-1	TRBD1	CATSRDRTGRAFF	TGTGCCACCAGCAGAGATCGGACAGGGCGAGCTTTCTTT
NA	TRBV2	TRBJ2-7	TRBD1	CASSDLGQVNEQYF	TGTGCCAGCAGTGACCTGGGACAGGTCAACGAGCAGTACTTC
NA	TRBV18	TRBJ1-1	NA	CASSPPADTEAFF	TGTGCCAGCTCACCACCGGCTGACACTGAAGCTTTCTTT
once	TRBV11-2	TRBJ1-4	TRBD1	CASSLGQGGTNEKLFF	TGTGCCAGCAGCTTAGGACAGGGAGGAACTAATGAAAAACTGTTTTTT